This T cell receptor (beta chain) was identified during a study of Graves' ophthalmopathy and Graves' hyperthyroidism. Study results and caveats: Most expanded clonotypes in thyroid above 0.001 frequency also showed up in blood.

This clonotype has just one count. Its antigen is unknown. The authors amplified TCR beta CDR3 regions, and they did so from RNA transcripts for repertoire sequencing. An opening RT-PCR round employed HTBI primers and preceded a second-round multiplex PCR. TCRdb processed the multiplex PCR reads anew with MiXCR; each CDR3 protein has one entry. The sample records hundreds of thousands of distinct CDR3 sequences, under 25% being singletons. The length of the CDR3 is 13 residues. The ends were cut back, 6 bases at V and 0 bases at J, with 12 bases in the middle. Germline V gives CDR1 SQVTM, CDR2 ANQGSEA. Researchers classed hyperthyroidism as stable given no ophthalmopathy within 18 months of follow-up. About 10 ml of fresh blood yielded the PBMCs by density gradient.

The J gene is TRBJ2-7, the V gene TRBV29-1; no reliable D call. The sequence was collected from a young woman with stable Graves' hyperthyroidism. The specimen sequenced was peripheral blood. Written as DNA, the CDR3 is TGCAGCGTCCTCCCGAGTTTCTCCTACGAGCAGTACTTC. Protein sequence: CSVLPSFSYEQYF.